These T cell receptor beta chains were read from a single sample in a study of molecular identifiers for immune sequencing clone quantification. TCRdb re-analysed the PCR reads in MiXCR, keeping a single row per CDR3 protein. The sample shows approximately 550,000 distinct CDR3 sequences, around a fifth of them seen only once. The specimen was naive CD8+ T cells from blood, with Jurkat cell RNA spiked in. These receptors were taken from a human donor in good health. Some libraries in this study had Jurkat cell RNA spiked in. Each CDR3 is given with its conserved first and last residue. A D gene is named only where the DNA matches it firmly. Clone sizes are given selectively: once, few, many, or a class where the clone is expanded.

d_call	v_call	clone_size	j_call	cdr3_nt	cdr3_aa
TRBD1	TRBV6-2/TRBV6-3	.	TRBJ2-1	TGTGCCAGCAGTTCCGACAGGGGGCCTGACAATGAGCAGTTCTTC	CASSSDRGPDNEQFF
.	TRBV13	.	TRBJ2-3	TGTGCCAGCAGCTTAGTACAGAACACAGATACGCAGTATTTT	CASSLVQNTDTQYF
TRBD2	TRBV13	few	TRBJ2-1	TGTGCCAGCAGTCTGGGAGGGCGGGGCGAGCAGTTCTTC	CASSLGGRGEQFF
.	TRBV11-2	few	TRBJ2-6	TGTGCCGTGGGATATGGGGGAACTGGGGCCAACGTCCTGACTTTC	CAVGYGGTGANVLTF
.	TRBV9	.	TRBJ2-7	TGTGCCAGCAGCGTATTTCCCTCCTACGAGCAGTACTTC	CASSVFPSYEQYF
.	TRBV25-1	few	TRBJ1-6	TGTGCCAGCAGTGAACGGGCCCCTTCGGGGTCACCCCTCCACTTT	CASSERAPSGSPLHF
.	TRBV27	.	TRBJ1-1	TGTGCCAGCAGCTACAGCGTGAACACTGAAGCTTACTTT	CASSYSVNTEAYF
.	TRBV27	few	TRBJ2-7	TGTGCCAGCAGTTTATTGGGCGGTTTCCCCTACGAGCAGTACTTC	CASSLLGGFPYEQYF
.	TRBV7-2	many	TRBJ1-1	TGTGCCAGCAGCTTAGGTCTGGGGGAGTTCACTGAAGCTTTCTTT	CASSLGLGEFTEAFF
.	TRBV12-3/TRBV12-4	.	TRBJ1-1	TGTGCCAGCATATTACAGGGAAAGAACACTGAAGCTTTCTTT	CASILQGKNTEAFF
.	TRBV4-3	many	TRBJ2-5	TGCGCCAGCAGCCAAGACCGGTCAGGGGTAGAGACCCAGTACTTC	CASSQDRSGVETQYF
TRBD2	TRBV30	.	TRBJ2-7	TGTGCCTGGAGGGGACTAGCGGGGGCCGCGACCTACGAGCAGTACTTC	CAWRGLAGAATYEQYF
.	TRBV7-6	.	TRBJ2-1	TGTGCCAGCAGCTTAGCGCCCCCCCCAGGGTACAATGAGCAGTTCTTC	CASSLAPPPGYNEQFF
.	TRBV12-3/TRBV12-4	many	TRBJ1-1	TGTGCCAGCAGTGAAGACGGACTAATGAACACTGAAGCTTTCTTT	CASSEDGLMNTEAFF
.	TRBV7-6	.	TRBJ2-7	TGTGCCAGCAGCTTAGAGATAGGGACCTACGAGCAGTACTTC	CASSLEIGTYEQYF
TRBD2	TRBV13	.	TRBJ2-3	TGTGCCAGCAGCGAAAGGGACTATGCGGGAGCGACAGATACGCAGTATTTT	CASSERDYAGATDTQYF
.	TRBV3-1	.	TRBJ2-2	TGTGCCAGCAGCGCCAGCCACACCGGGGAGCTGTTTTTT	CASSASHTGELFF
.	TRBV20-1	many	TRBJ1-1	TGCAGTGCGGCAATACGAGGCGGGTTTTCTGAAGCTTTCTTT	CSAAIRGGFSEAFF
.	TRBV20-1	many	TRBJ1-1	TGCAGTGCTAGAGATACAGGGACCAACACTGAAGCTTTCTTT	CSARDTGTNTEAFF
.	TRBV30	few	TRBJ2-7	TGTGCCTGGAGTGTGGGGGTGGAGCAGTACTTC	CAWSVGVEQYF
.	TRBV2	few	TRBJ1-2	TGTGCCAGCAGTGTTGGCAGCTATGGCTACACCTTC	CASSVGSYGYTF
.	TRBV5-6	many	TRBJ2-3	TGTGCCAGCAGCTGGGACAGCACAGATACGCAGTATTTT	CASSWDSTDTQYF